A few counts support the clone carrying this TCR beta chain. These data come from a study of cytomegalovirus exposure and HLA in healthy donors. V was shortened by 4 bases and J by 2 bases, with 9 bases between the two germline ends. The CDR3 extends over 12 amino acids. The germline V gene has CDR1 GTSNPN and CDR2 SVGIG (reference sequence). This PCR relied on a set of 60 Vbeta primers and 13 Jbeta primers. The data were produced by immunoSEQ multiplex PCR, yet TCRdb's version contains in-frame clones alone and is incomplete. This table has more than 95,000 clones, 80% appearing once. This TCR derives from a man aged 25 to 40 in good health and CMV-seropositive. This chain uses TRBV30 with TRBJ2-7; weak D call: TRBD2 (5 bases). Sequencing was done on a sample of PBMCs. CDR3 coding DNA: TGTGCCTGGAATGCCGGGACCTACGAGCAGTACTTC. It yields the protein CAWNAGTYEQYF.